These T cell receptor beta chains were read from a single sample in a study of blood T cells in healthy people across ages. TCRdb used MiXCR to reprocess the 5' RACE reads, holding one entry per CDR3 protein. Of nearly 800,000 distinct CDR3 sequences listed, roughly 50% are singletons. Sequenced: blood. Receptors originate from a man aged 35 to 55 in good health. Each CDR3 is given with its conserved first and last residue. D genes are given only for firm matches. The size field is filled for only some rows; it gives once, few, many or a size class.

d_call	v_call	clone_size	j_call	cdr3_aa	cdr3_nt
-	TRBV6-1	-	TRBJ2-7	CASSAASAYEQYF	TGTGCCAGCAGTGCGGCTAGCGCCTACGAGCAGTACTTC
TRBD1	TRBV2	few	TRBJ2-5	CASRKMTGGETQYF	TGTGCCAGCAGAAAAATGACAGGGGGTGAGACCCAGTACTTC
TRBD2	TRBV7-8	-	TRBJ2-1	CASSHSGLAGKNEQFF	TGTGCCAGCAGCCACAGCGGACTAGCGGGTAAGAATGAGCAGTTCTTC
-	TRBV5-6	-	TRBJ2-7	CASSLSSSFIEQYF	TGTGCCAGCAGCTTGTCCAGCTCTTTTATCGAGCAGTACTTC
-	TRBV28	few	TRBJ2-1	CASNDPTPRISEQFF	TGTGCCAGCAACGACCCGACCCCCAGAATCTCGGAGCAGTTCTTC
-	TRBV4-3	-	TRBJ1-5	CASSQDGPHQPQHF	TGCGCCAGCAGCCAAGATGGACCCCATCAGCCCCAGCATTTT
TRBD1	TRBV7-2	few	TRBJ2-3	CASRRTGDTDTQYF	TGTGCCAGCAGGAGGACAGGGGACACAGATACGCAGTATTTT
TRBD1	TRBV7-2	-	TRBJ2-3	CAGSVRQGQDTQYF	TGTGCCGGTAGCGTCCGACAGGGCCAGGATACGCAGTATTTT
-	TRBV6-1	-	TRBJ1-2	CASRGIEGRANYGYTF	TGTGCCAGCAGAGGGATTGAGGGCAGAGCTAACTATGGCTACACCTTC
-	TRBV7-2	-	TRBJ2-7	CASSLGLSSSYEQYF	TGTGCCAGCAGCTTAGGATTGAGTAGCTCCTACGAGCAGTACTTC
TRBD1	TRBV28	-	TRBJ2-2	CASSFEAGGWSGELFF	TGTGCCAGCAGTTTTGAGGCAGGGGGCTGGAGCGGGGAGCTGTTTTTT
-	TRBV29-1	-	TRBJ1-2	CSVEARQYGYTF	TGCAGCGTTGAAGCCAGGCAATATGGCTACACCTTC
TRBD1	TRBV20-1	-	TRBJ1-2	CSARDHRGLGYTF	TGCAGTGCTAGAGACCACAGGGGGCTCGGCTACACCTTC
TRBD2	TRBV6-5	-	TRBJ2-3	CASKTSGSTDTQYF	TGTGCCAGCAAGACTAGCGGGAGCACAGATACGCAGTATTTT
TRBD2	TRBV6-1	-	TRBJ2-5	CASKRASGEETQYF	TGTGCCAGCAAAAGGGCTAGCGGGGAGGAGACCCAGTACTTC
-	TRBV29-1	-	TRBJ2-5	CSVDRQGQRGETQYF	TGCAGCGTTGATAGGCAGGGACAAAGGGGAGAGACCCAGTACTTC
-	TRBV30	-	TRBJ2-5	CAWTVGSQETQYF	TGTGCCTGGACAGTGGGTAGCCAAGAGACCCAGTACTTC
-	TRBV4-3	once	TRBJ2-7	CASSQDPGGNEQYF	TGCGCCAGCAGCCAAGATCCTGGGGGTAATGAGCAGTACTTC
-	TRBV3-1	few	TRBJ2-4	CASSQDVASSSKNIQYF	TGTGCCAGCAGCCAAGACGTGGCGTCGTCTTCCAAAAACATTCAGTACTTC
-	TRBV6-1	-	TRBJ2-1	CASSDIGDSEQFF	TGTGCCAGCAGTGACATAGGCGATTCTGAGCAGTTCTTC
TRBD2	TRBV11-3	-	TRBJ2-5	CASSSSLSGREETQYF	TGTGCCAGCAGCTCCTCCCTTAGCGGGAGGGAAGAGACCCAGTACTTC
-	TRBV24-1	many	TRBJ2-5	CATSDPTTYQETQYF	TGTGCCACCAGTGATCCTACAACTTACCAAGAGACCCAGTACTTC
TRBD1	TRBV6-1	few	TRBJ2-5	CASSKDRGRWEQYF	TGTGCCAGCAGCAAAGACAGGGGGCGATGGGAGCAGTACTTC
-	TRBV4-3	-	TRBJ2-5	CASSQRGMGLSQETQYF	TGCGCCAGCAGCCAAAGGGGAATGGGACTGTCCCAAGAGACCCAGTACTTC
-	TRBV20-1	-	TRBJ2-7	CSGRQGSSYEQYF	TGCAGCGGCCGCCAGGGAAGCTCCTACGAGCAGTACTTC
-	TRBV20-1	few	TRBJ2-7	CSARGVISYEQYF	TGCAGTGCTAGGGGGGTAATTTCCTACGAGCAGTACTTC
-	TRBV28	-	TRBJ1-5	CASSSQLDSNQPQHF	TGTGCCAGCAGTTCGCAACTGGATAGCAATCAGCCCCAGCATTTT
-	TRBV10-3	once	TRBJ1-1	CAISESVNTEAFF	TGTGCCATCAGTGAGTCGGTGAACACTGAAGCTTTCTTT
TRBD2	TRBV9	few	TRBJ2-3	CASSDWTKRDREDTQYF	TGTGCCAGCAGCGACTGGACTAAGCGGGATCGCGAAGATACGCAGTATTTT
-	TRBV2	-	TRBJ2-6	CASSEGRGSGANVLTF	TGTGCCAGCAGTGAAGGCAGGGGCTCTGGGGCCAACGTCCTGACTTTC
-	TRBV6-2/TRBV6-3	-	TRBJ2-3	CASSYLRGDTQYF	TGTGCCAGCAGTTACCTGCGTGGGGATACGCAGTATTTT
TRBD2	TRBV7-8	-	TRBJ2-7	CASSTSGRIYEQYF	TGTGCCAGCAGTACTAGCGGGAGGATATACGAGCAGTACTTC
TRBD1	TRBV20-1	-	TRBJ1-1	CSVQGAVNTEAFF	TGCAGTGTACAGGGGGCCGTAAACACTGAAGCTTTCTTT
-	TRBV20-1	-	TRBJ2-7	CSATQGTYEQYF	TGCAGTGCTACACAGGGAACCTACGAGCAGTACTTC
TRBD2	TRBV20-1	few	TRBJ2-1	CSVAGVGNEQFF	TGCAGTGTAGCGGGAGTTGGCAATGAGCAGTTCTTC
-	TRBV12-3/TRBV12-4	-	TRBJ1-2	CASRPTQGPNYGYTF	TGTGCCAGCAGACCGACGCAGGGACCCAACTATGGCTACACCTTC
TRBD1	TRBV7-3	-	TRBJ2-1	CASSLTGQGGNEQFF	TGTGCCAGCAGCTTAACAGGACAGGGTGGCAATGAGCAGTTCTTC
TRBD1	TRBV4-3	-	TRBJ2-7	CASSQDSGTGVQYF	TGCGCCAGCAGCCAAGATAGCGGGACAGGGGTGCAGTACTTC
-	TRBV27	-	TRBJ1-4	CASSPREGNEKLFF	TGTGCCAGCAGTCCGAGGGAGGGGAATGAAAAACTGTTTTTT
-	TRBV5-1	-	TRBJ2-5	CASSRGTRGGETQYF	TGCGCCAGCAGCAGGGGGACCCGTGGGGGAGAGACCCAGTACTTC
-	TRBV6-1	-	TRBJ2-7	CASSEGPGVYEQYF	TGTGCCAGCAGTGAAGGTCCGGGGGTATACGAGCAGTACTTC
-	TRBV20-1	-	TRBJ1-5	CSAASYRVRNQPQHF	TGCAGTGCTGCGTCCTACAGGGTTAGGAATCAGCCCCAGCATTTT
TRBD2	TRBV6-2/TRBV6-3	-	TRBJ2-1	CASRTSGIVNEQFF	TGTGCCAGCAGGACTAGCGGGATTGTCAATGAGCAGTTCTTC
-	TRBV12-3/TRBV12-4	-	TRBJ2-2	CASSLQGHTGELFF	TGTGCCAGCAGTTTGCAAGGTCACACCGGGGAGCTGTTTTTT
-	TRBV7-2	-	TRBJ2-7	CASSPTPRPDNEQYF	TGTGCCAGCAGCCCCACCCCAAGACCTGACAATGAGCAGTACTTC
TRBD2	TRBV7-2	few	TRBJ2-1	CASSLETSGRGEQFF	TGTGCCAGCAGCTTAGAGACTAGCGGGAGGGGTGAGCAGTTCTTC
-	TRBV15	once	TRBJ2-3	CATSRDRAGDTQYF	TGTGCCACCAGCAGAGATCGGGCCGGTGATACGCAGTATTTT
-	TRBV5-6	-	TRBJ2-5	CASSRIEGASGETQYF	TGTGCCAGCAGCCGAATTGAAGGGGCATCGGGGGAGACCCAGTACTTC
TRBD2	TRBV6-2/TRBV6-3	once	TRBJ2-7	CASSLPGLAREQYF	TGTGCCAGCAGTCTACCGGGACTAGCACGTGAGCAGTACTTC
TRBD2	TRBV2	once	TRBJ2-3	CASSTGTSGGSDTQYF	TGTGCCAGCAGCACAGGGACTAGCGGGGGGTCAGATACGCAGTATTTT
TRBD1	TRBV10-3	-	TRBJ2-7	CAIQGVVGEQYF	TGTGCCATCCAGGGGGTGGTCGGGGAGCAGTACTTC
-	TRBV20-1	-	TRBJ1-2	CSAPGQGANYGYTF	TGCAGTGCTCCCGGACAAGGGGCTAACTATGGCTACACCTTC
-	TRBV20-1	-	TRBJ2-5	CSANTDQETQYF	TGCAGTGCTAATACAGACCAAGAGACCCAGTACTTC